Only one count was recorded for the clone carrying this TCR beta chain. V lost 2 bases, J lost 10 bases, and 9 bases stayed unmatched. CDR3 length: 16 residues. Germline assignment: CDR1 LGHDT and CDR2 YNNKEL (reference sequence). This entry is derived from a study of blood T cell repertoires in COVID-19. On the study more broadly: Acute and convalescent COVID-19 samples came from the United States, Italy and Spain. PBMCs, B-cell-depleted T cells, or T cells were the source of the cDNA or gDNA that made up the material.

In the source study's methods: How many nucleated cells were present was estimated from reference gene primer amplification. Here immunoSEQ multiplex PCR was the method, and the copy in TCRdb shows in-frame clones only, minus some. V and J calls and clone size are as listed in that table; D and trimming were resolved from the DNA. The data contain 200,000 to 300,000 clones, roughly 90% of them singletons. This chain connects TRBV3-1 (or the pseudogene TRBV3-2) to TRBJ2-1, with 12 positions matching TRBD2. Sequenced input: peripheral blood. This clonotype was sampled from a woman in her 30s with acute or convalescent COVID-19. The CDR3 loop is CASSQKPGTSGFEQFF. CDR3 DNA: TGTGCCAGCAGCCAAAAACCCGGGACTAGCGGGTTCGAGCAGTTCTTC.